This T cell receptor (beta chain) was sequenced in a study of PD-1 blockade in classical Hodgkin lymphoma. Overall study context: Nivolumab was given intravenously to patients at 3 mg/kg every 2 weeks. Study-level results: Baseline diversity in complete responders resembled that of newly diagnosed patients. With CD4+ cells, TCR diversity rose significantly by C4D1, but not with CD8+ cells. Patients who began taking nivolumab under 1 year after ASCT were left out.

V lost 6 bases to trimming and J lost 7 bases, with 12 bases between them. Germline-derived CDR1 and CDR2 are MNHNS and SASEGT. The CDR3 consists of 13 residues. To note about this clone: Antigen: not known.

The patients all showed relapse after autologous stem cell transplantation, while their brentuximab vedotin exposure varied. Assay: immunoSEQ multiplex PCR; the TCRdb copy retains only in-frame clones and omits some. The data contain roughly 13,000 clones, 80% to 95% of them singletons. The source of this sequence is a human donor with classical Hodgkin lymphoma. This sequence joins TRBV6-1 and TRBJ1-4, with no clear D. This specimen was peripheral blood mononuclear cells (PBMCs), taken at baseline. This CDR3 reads CASSHLSLEKLFF. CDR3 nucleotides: TGTGCCAGCAGCCATTTATCGCTTGAAAAACTGTTTTTT.